Below, 24 T cell receptor beta chains from the same sample are listed, as sequenced in a study of PD-L1 blockade in urothelial cancer. The time point was: pretreatment peripheral blood. Generated by immunoSEQ multiplex PCR, the TCRdb table keeps only in-frame clones and is missing some. The profile covers some 100,000 clones, with approximately 88% appearing a single time and 0.97% taken by the ten largest. Sequencing used PBMCs, obtained around atezolizumab (anti-PD-L1) treatment. These receptors were obtained from a woman of 80 years or more with urothelial cancer.

The rearrangement uses TRBV4-1 and TRBJ1-2; a weak D match, TRBD1 (5 bases). The CDR3 is 13 residues long. The V and J ends lost 2 bases and 4 bases respectively, with 8 bases between them. Per germline, CDR1 MGHRA and CDR2 YSYEKL. This CDR3 reads CASSQQGAYGYTF. The CDR3 DNA sequence: TGCGCCAGCAGCCAACAGGGTGCCTATGGCTACACCTTC.

The rearrangement links TRBV18 to TRBJ2-1, with 8 bases identical to TRBD1. The J segment lost 4 bases and the V segment lost 1 base, leaving 3 bases of the junction unmatched. CDR1 and CDR2 (germline): KGHSH, LQKENI. This CDR3 spans 15 amino acids. The CDR3 spells CASSPRTGRYNEQFF. CDR3 bases: TGTGCCAGCTCACCACGGACAGGGAGGTACAATGAGCAGTTCTTC.

The V and J genes are TRBV7-3 and TRBJ1-5; 12 nucleotides agree with TRBD1. The trim removed 3 bases at V and 6 bases at J, leaving 6 bases unmatched. The length of the CDR3 is 16 residues. Germline V gene lookup returns CDR1 SGHTA and CDR2 FQGTGA. CDR3 sequence reads: CASSFTGTGGSQPQHF. The CDR3 nucleotides read TGTGCCAGCAGCTTCACCGGGACAGGGGGCTCTCAGCCCCAGCATTTT.

This clone was seen a few times. V is TRBV7-2 and J is TRBJ2-5, with 8 bases aligning to TRBD2. This CDR3 has 14 residues. Germline lookup yields CDR1 SGHTA and CDR2 FQGNSA. After removal of 6 bases from V and 5 bases from J, the junction contained 8 bases not matched to a gene. CDR3 nucleotides: TGTGCCAGCAGTCCCGGGGGGGCCTTCGAGACCCAGTACTTC. It is translated as CASSPGGAFETQYF. The entire variable domain, with the rest obtained from reference TRBV7-2 and TRBJ2-5, is as follows: GAGVSQSPSNKVTEKGKDVELRCDPISGHTALYWYRQSLGQGLEFLIYFQGNSAPDKSGLPSDRFSAERTGGSVSTLTIQRTQQEDSAVYLCASSPGGAFETQYFGPGTRLLVL.

The rearrangement joins TRBV28 to TRBJ1-2; D is undetermined. The V end was cut by 6 bases, the J end by 7 bases, with 15 bases between. The CDR3 length is 13 residues. CDR1 and CDR2 (germline): MDHEN, SYDVKM. CDR3 region: CASSTSPSTGYTF. In nucleotides, the CDR3 is TGTGCCAGCAGCACGAGTCCATCCACTGGCTACACCTTC.

The CDR3 DNA reads as TGTGCCAGCAGCCAGAATCTCCGGGACAGGGAGGGCGAGCAGTACTTC. Amino acids: CASSQNLRDREGEQYF. V gene TRBV4-2 combines with J gene TRBJ2-7, with 9 nucleotides matching TRBD1. The V gene's germline CDR1 is LGHNA and CDR2 YNFKEQ. The CDR3 covers 16 residues. J was trimmed by 6 bases and V by 3 bases; bases with no gene match: 12.

The chain is built from TRBV19 and TRBJ1-4; weak D call: TRBD1 (5 bases). CDR1 is LNHDA, CDR2 SQIVND, per germline (reference sequence). The CDR3 sequence is 16 residues long. Trimming removed 3 bases at V and 0 bases at J, with 11 bases between. DNA for the CDR3: TGTGCCAGTAGTATTAAAAGGGGCTCAACTAATGAAAAACTGTTTTTT. As protein: CASSIKRGSTNEKLFF.

The V call is TRBV2, the J call TRBJ1-1; no definite D call. Trimming cost V 6 bases and J 5 bases, with 13 bases left between them. The CDR3 has 13 amino acids. Germline assignment: CDR1 SNHLY and CDR2 FYNNEI. CDR3: CASRLFGGTEAFF. CDR3 DNA: TGTGCCAGCAGACTCTTTGGAGGAACTGAAGCTTTCTTT.

V usage is TRBV6-5 and J usage is TRBJ2-1, with 11 nucleotides matching TRBD2. Germline lookup yields CDR1 MNHEY and CDR2 SVGAGI. The J segment lost 7 bases and the V segment lost 6 bases, leaving 8 bases of the junction unmatched. The CDR3 runs 15 residues. CDR3 sequence reads: CASRTTSGIINEQFF. CDR3 sequence (DNA): TGTGCCAGCAGAACGACTAGCGGGATAATAAATGAGCAGTTCTTC.

The CDR3: CASSPGLVPTQYF. The CDR3 region has the DNA TGTGCCAGCAGCCCCGGACTAGTCCCAACTCAGTACTTC. The J gene is TRBJ2-7, the V gene TRBV7-2; 7 bases are shared with TRBD2. Germline CDR1 SGHTA, CDR2 FQGNSA. V lost 5 bases and J lost 10; bases outside the gene matches: 11. This CDR3 contains 13 residues.

This clone was picked up one time. The rearrangement uses TRBV6-1 and TRBJ2-3, with 10 bases aligning to TRBD2. The trim removed 4 bases at V and 4 bases at J, leaving 2 bases unmatched. Per the germline V gene, CDR1 is MNHNS and CDR2 is SASEGT. The length of the CDR3 is 14 residues. In DNA, the CDR3 is TGTGCCAGCAGTGCACTAGCGGGATCAGATACGCAGTATTTT. Its translation is CASSALAGSDTQYF.

The gene calls are TRBV18 and TRBJ1-4; 7 positions agree with TRBD1. Germline CDR1 is KGHSH and CDR2 is LQKENI. With 3 bases clipped from V and 8 bases from J, the junction kept 12 bases outside the gene matches. The CDR3 contains 16 residues. The chain's CDR3 is CASSPSRQGREEKLFF. The DNA for the CDR3 is TGTGCCAGCTCACCTTCTAGACAGGGAAGAGAGGAAAAACTGTTTTTT.

This clone was observed a handful of times. The J gene is TRBJ1-4, the V gene TRBV10-3; D is perhaps TRBD1 (5 bases). CDR3 length equals 19 residues. CDR1 is ENHRY, CDR2 SYGVKD, per germline. The ends were cut back, 6 bases at V and 0 bases at J, with 23 bases in the middle. CDR3 nucleotide sequence: TGTGCCATCAGCGCGACACCAGGGCTAGGGGCTGCAACTAATGAAAAACTGTTTTTT. Amino acid sequence: CAISATPGLGAATNEKLFF.

The chain is built from TRBV5-1 and TRBJ2-1; 12 bases match TRBD2. The CDR3 has 15 amino acids. The V gene end was trimmed by 4 bases and the J gene end by 8 bases; junction bases not matched to a gene: 7. Germline values: CDR1 SGHRS, CDR2 YFSETQ. The CDR3 DNA follows: TGCGCCAGCAGCAAGACTAGCGGGAGATTCGATGAGCAGTTCTTC. Translating it yields CASSKTSGRFDEQFF. Supplemented by reference TRBV5-1 and TRBJ2-1, the full variable domain reads KAGVTQTPRYLIKTRGQQVTLSCSPISGHRSVSWYQQTPGQGLQFLFEYFSETQRNKGNFPGRFSGRQFSNSRSEMNVSTLELGDSALYLCASSKTSGRFDEQFFGPGTRLTVL.

This clone was counted only a few times. The rearrangement uses TRBV9 and TRBJ1-2; D is possibly TRBD1 (6 bases). The CDR3 covers 13 residues. The V end was cut by 3 bases, the J end by 7 bases, with 13 bases between. CDR1 and CDR2 (germline): SGDLS, YYNGEE. DNA for the CDR3: TGTGCCAGCAGCGCCCAGGGGTTGGGTGGCTACACCTTC. Translation gives CASSAQGLGGYTF.

This chain links TRBV5-6 with TRBJ1-1, with D possibly being TRBD1 (5 bases). This CDR3 comprises 13 residues. V shed 2 bases and J shed 10 bases, with 15 bases lying between them. CDR1 is SGHDT, CDR2 YYEEEE, per germline. The CDR3 loop reads CASSFGPGSAAFF. CDR3 coding DNA: TGTGCCAGCAGCTTTGGACCAGGGTCGGCAGCTTTCTTT.

The rearrangement uses TRBV15 and TRBJ2-7; tentative D call: TRBD1 (5 bases). The ends were cut back, 0 bases at V and 0 bases at J, with 12 bases in the middle. This CDR3 has 16 amino acids. CDR1 LNHNV and CDR2 YYDKDF come from the germline V gene (reference sequence). The CDR3 DNA sequence: TGTGCCACCAGCAGAGATATTGGGGCCAGCTCCTACGAGCAGTACTTC. Residues: CATSRDIGASSYEQYF.

This clone was counted once. This CDR3 is CAFRVGSQETQYF. CDR3 DNA: TGTGCTTTTCGGGTTGGAAGCCAAGAGACCCAGTACTTC. V usage is TRBV6-1 and J usage is TRBJ2-5, with unresolved D. The germline V gene has CDR1 MNHNS and CDR2 SASEGT. The CDR3 has 13 residues.

This chain links TRBV30 with TRBJ1-2; TRBD1 matches 7 bases. The CDR3 is made up of 14 amino acids. V was pared by 4 bases and J by 4 bases, with 9 bases of the junction left unmatched. Germline V gives CDR1 GTSNPN, CDR2 SVGIG (reference sequence). This CDR3 is CAWNTGAVGYGYTF. CDR3 nucleotides: TGTGCCTGGAATACAGGGGCCGTCGGCTATGGCTACACCTTC. Based on the CDR3 plus reference TRBV30 and TRBJ1-2, the full variable domain is SQTIHQWPATLVQPVGSPLSLECTVEGTSNPNLYWYRQAAGRGLQLLFYSVGIGQISSEVPQNLSASRPQDRQFILSSKKLLLSDSGFYLCAWNTGAVGYGYTFGSGTRLTVV.

The chain carries TRBV14 and TRBJ1-4; D gene unclear. V lost 2 bases and J 1 base, leaving 8 bases between the germline ends. CDR3 length equals 15 residues. In germline, CDR1 is SGHDN, CDR2 FVKESK. The CDR3 is CASSQRTGTNEKLFF. CDR3 nucleotide sequence: TGTGCCAGCAGCCAACGAACGGGAACTAATGAAAAACTGTTTTTT. The full variable domain, its missing parts supplied by reference TRBV14 and TRBJ1-4, is EAGVTQFPSHSVIEKGQTVTLRCDPISGHDNLYWYRRVMGKEIKFLLHFVKESKQDESGMPNNRFLAERTGGTYSTLKVQPAELEDSGVYFCASSQRTGTNEKLFFGSGTQLSVL.

The chain is built from TRBV27 and TRBJ2-3, with a tentative D call TRBD2 (5 bases). CDR1 is MNHEY and CDR2 is SMNVEV in the germline V gene (reference sequence). Trimming removed 3 bases from V and 2 bases from J, with 18 bases in between. The CDR3 runs to 17 residues. The DNA for the CDR3 is TGTGCCAGCAGTTTGGGCCTAGCACCCCTTAACACAGATACGCAGTATTTT. Translation gives CASSLGLAPLNTDTQYF.

This clone was picked up one time. The genes are TRBV30 and TRBJ1-1; D not certain. The CDR3 has 12 amino acids. With 1 base removed from V and 7 bases from J, the gap between germline ends came to 10 bases. Germline lookup yields CDR1 GTSNPN and CDR2 SVGIG (reference sequence). CDR3 protein: CAWSAGWGEAFF. The CDR3 DNA sequence: TGTGCCTGGAGTGCGGGGTGGGGTGAAGCTTTCTTT.

The chain couples TRBV19 to TRBJ1-2; 9 bases align to TRBD1. The V segment lost 11 bases and the J segment 5 bases; nucleotides outside the gene matches: 9. This CDR3 has 13 residues. Germline lookup yields CDR1 LNHDA and CDR2 SQIVND (reference sequence). CDR3 bases: TGTGCCTCCTCGGGACAGGGACAGTATGGCTACACCTTC. Protein product: CASSGQGQYGYTF.

The V gene is TRBV10-3, the J gene TRBJ2-3; maybe TRBD2 (6 bases). The V end was cut by 0 bases, the J end by 0 bases, with 10 bases between. The length of the CDR3 is 16 residues. CDR1 and CDR2 (germline): ENHRY, SYGVKD. In nucleotides, the CDR3 is TGTGCCATCAGTGAGTCGTCGCGGGAAAGCACAGATACGCAGTATTTT. Translation: CAISESSRESTDTQYF.